This T cell receptor (beta chain) was sequenced in a study of T-cell reconstitution after alpha-beta-depleted transplantation in children. CDR3 length equals 14 residues. Losses at the gene ends were 3 bases for V and 4 bases for J; bases not matched to a gene: 4. Germline assignment: CDR1 SGHRS and CDR2 YFSETQ. This clonotype appeared once. Its target is unknown. This sample's TCRbeta library carried unique molecular identifier barcodes. TCRdb re-analysed the PCR reads in MiXCR, keeping a single row per CDR3 protein. The sample has 200,000 to 250,000 distinct CDR3 sequences; 20% to 30% are singletons. Study-level findings and limits: Day-60 TCRbeta diversity that was high in some patients was derived from surviving recipient T cells and thymic progenitors. By about two months after transplant, alpha-beta T cells reportedly arose from several hundred graft clones that had expanded. Once a year had passed after transplant, T-cell counts and diversity came mostly from newly produced T cells.

The rearrangement links TRBV5-1 to TRBJ2-1; 7 nucleotides agree with TRBD2. The starting material was PBMCs, mostly from graft donor cells, obtained 360 days after TCRalphabeta/CD19-depleted stem cell transplant. The clonotype originates from a female patient aged 2-10 years who had a stem cell transplant for congenital amegakaryocytic thrombocytopenia, so the T cells may come from the graft donor. The CDR3 protein is CASSSLAEYNEQFF. The CDR3, as DNA: TGCGCCAGCAGCTCCCTAGCGGAGTACAATGAGCAGTTCTTC.